The clone carrying this TCR beta chain was seen only a few times. This sample was included in a study of technical replicates of blood from a handful of donors. Using immunoSEQ multiplex PCR, the repertoire was profiled, and TCRdb retains in-frame clones only, with some absent. The data contain about 75,000 clones, roughly 90% of them seen just once; the ten biggest clones take up under 0.55%. V lost 0 bases to trimming and J lost 4 bases, with 9 bases between them. CDR1 SQVTM and CDR2 ANQGSEA come from the germline V gene. CDR3 length equals 13 residues. The chain combines TRBV29-1 with TRBJ1-2; D ambiguous. The receptor comes from a human donor in good health. Input material: T cells isolated from PBMCs. This CDR3 reads CSVEEDTRYGYTF. The CDR3 nucleotides are TGCAGCGTTGAAGAAGACACACGCTATGGCTACACCTTC.